Listed here is a single T cell receptor (beta chain). The target antigen is unknown. The TCR beta CDR3 regions underwent amplification using RNA transcripts as the source. When the TCR CDR3 underwent first-round RT-PCR, the HTBI primer set was used. TCRdb used MiXCR to reprocess the multiplex PCR reads, holding one entry per CDR3 protein. The table lists under 300,000 distinct CDR3 sequences, roughly 13% of them singletons. The sample originates from a study of T cells in Graves' hyperthyroidism and ophthalmopathy. Aged 18 to 65, the patients had hyperthyroidism that was newly diagnosed and had lasted under 2 months. Broader study findings: Median prediction lead before ophthalmopathy onset was 5 to 7 months with the model.

CDR3 length: 14 residues. The V and J ends lost 5 bases and 6 bases respectively, with 14 bases between them. The germline CDR1 and CDR2 sequences are SGHTA and FQGNSA. The genes are TRBV7-2 and TRBJ2-1; D call uncertain. The clonotype was recovered from a woman in her thirties or forties with Graves' hyperthyroidism. Sequences were obtained from blood. The CDR3 nucleotides read TGTGCCAGCAGCCGTGACCGCCAACCCAATGAGCAGTTCTTC. Amino acids: CASSRDRQPNEQFF.